This T cell receptor (beta chain) stems from a study of blood T cell repertoires in COVID-19. The wider study: The samples span acute and convalescent COVID-19 from the United States, Italy and Spain.

Recruitment covered roughly 24 US areas and drew participants whose ages spanned roughly 18 to 100 years. Participants were placed into cohorts based on the clinical history they reported. As processed by the authors: Amplifying reference gene primers gave estimates of nucleated cell counts. The assay was immunoSEQ multiplex PCR, and TCRdb's table has in-frame clones only and misses some. V, J and clone size are taken as reported in that table, and D and trimming were inferred from the DNA itself. The sample carries 350,000 to 400,000 clones, 88% recorded once. The germline gives CDR1 MDHEN, CDR2 SYDVKM. The CDR3 spans 14 residues. Trimming stripped 4 bases from V and 10 bases from J, with 19 bases between.

The TCR comes from a woman between 25 and 40 years old with acute COVID-19. Sequences were obtained from PBMCs or T cells enriched from blood (not recorded which). The chain has TRBV28 and TRBJ1-2; the D gene is possibly TRBD1 (5 bases). For the CDR3, the DNA is TGTGCCAGCAGTTCCCTGCCAGGGCAAAGGGACTACACCTTC. Translating it yields CASSSLPGQRDYTF.